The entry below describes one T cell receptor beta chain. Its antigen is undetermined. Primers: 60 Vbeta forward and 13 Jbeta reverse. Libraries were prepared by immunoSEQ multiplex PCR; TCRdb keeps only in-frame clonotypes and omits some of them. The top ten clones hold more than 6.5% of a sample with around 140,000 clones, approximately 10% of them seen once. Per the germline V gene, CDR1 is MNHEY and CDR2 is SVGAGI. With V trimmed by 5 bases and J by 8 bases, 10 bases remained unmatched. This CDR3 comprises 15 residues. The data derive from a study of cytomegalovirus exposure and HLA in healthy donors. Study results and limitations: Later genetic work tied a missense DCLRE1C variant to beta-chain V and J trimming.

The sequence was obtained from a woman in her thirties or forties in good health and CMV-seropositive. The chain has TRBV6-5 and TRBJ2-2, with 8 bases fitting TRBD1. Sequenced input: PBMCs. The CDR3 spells CASSTSGGAWGELFF. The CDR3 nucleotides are TGTGCCAGCAGTACCTCAGGGGGCGCATGGGGGGAGCTGTTTTTT.